These 9 T cell receptor beta chains share one sample of origin, sequenced in a study of blood T cell repertoires in COVID-19. Only in-frame clones appear in the TCRdb table, and some are missing; sequencing was by immunoSEQ multiplex PCR. This table has about 210,000 clones, approximately 87% appearing once. Sequences were obtained from peripheral blood. These TCRs come from a man between 60 and 70 years old who had recovered from COVID-19.

In this sample, this clone turned up a few times. V gene TRBV28 combines with J gene TRBJ2-2, with D perhaps matching TRBD1 (6 bases). The CDR3 loop spans 13 amino acids. Germline V gives CDR1 MDHEN, CDR2 SYDVKM. The germline V and J ends were trimmed by 10 bases and 3 bases, with 12 bases remaining between them. The CDR3 bases are TGTGCCACCGTCGAGGGGGACACCGGGGAGCTGTTTTTT. Its translation: CATVEGDTGELFF. The complete variable domain, with remaining parts taken from reference TRBV28 and TRBJ2-2, reads DVKVTQSSRYLVKRTGEKVFLECVQDMDHENMFWYRQDPGLGLRLIYFSYDVKMKEKGDIPEGYSVSREKKERFSLILESASTNQTSMYLCATVEGDTGELFFGEGSRLTVL.

This chain links TRBV7-8 with TRBJ2-7; TRBD2 matches at 7 bases. Germline CDR1 is SGHVS and CDR2 is FQNEAQ. CDR3 size: 14 residues. The V segment lost 3 bases and the J segment 3 bases; nucleotides outside the gene matches: 5. CDR3 residues: CASSLGAGYYEQYF. In nucleotides, the CDR3 is TGTGCCAGCAGCTTGGGAGCGGGGTACTACGAGCAGTACTTC.

V gene TRBV28 combines with J gene TRBJ2-2; 8 nucleotides align to TRBD1. The CDR3 loop spans 14 amino acids. Germline CDR1 reads MDHEN; CDR2 reads SYDVKM. V was pared by 5 bases and J by 7 bases, with 6 bases of the junction left unmatched. This CDR3 reads CASSRTGGNGELFF. CDR3 sequence (DNA): TGTGCCAGCAGTCGAACAGGGGGAAACGGGGAGCTGTTTTTT.

The chain carries TRBV18 and TRBJ2-7; 10 positions match TRBD1. Losses at the gene ends were 4 bases for V and 7 bases for J; bases not matched to a gene: 10. The CDR3 runs to 15 residues. CDR1 is KGHSH and CDR2 is LQKENI in the germline V gene. The CDR3 region is CASSLRTGGAGEQYF. CDR3 sequence (DNA): TGTGCCAGCTCACTCAGGACAGGGGGTGCCGGGGAGCAGTACTTC.

The chain has TRBV14 and TRBJ1-3; maybe TRBD1 (6 bases). CDR3 length: 12 residues. V lost 5 bases and J 8 bases, leaving 10 bases between the germline ends. Germline CDR1 reads SGHDN; CDR2 reads FVKESK. CDR3 sequence reads: CASSTQGHTIYF. As DNA, the CDR3 is TGTGCCAGCAGCACGCAGGGGCACACCATATATTTT.

The chain joins TRBV5-4 to TRBJ1-6, with unresolved D. Germline lookup yields CDR1 SGHNT and CDR2 YYREEE (reference sequence). V was cut by 0 bases and J by 5 bases, with 9 bases left in between. The CDR3 runs to 15 residues. CDR3 residues: CASSLDHRHNSPLHF. CDR3 coding DNA: TGTGCCAGCAGCTTGGATCACAGACATAATTCACCCCTCCACTTT.

The rearrangement joins TRBV11-3 to TRBJ2-1, with TRBD2 identical over 10 bases. CDR3 length equals 17 residues. Germline V gives CDR1 SGHNT, CDR2 YENEEA. Unmatched junction bases numbered 9, after V lost 5 bases and J lost 2 bases. The CDR3 sequence is CASSPGLARAPYNEQFF. CDR3 DNA sequence: TGTGCCAGCAGCCCGGGACTAGCGAGGGCCCCCTACAATGAGCAGTTCTTC.

This chain joins TRBV5-1 and TRBJ1-1, with D unresolved. The CDR3 contains 13 residues. V shed 6 bases and J shed 0 bases, with 9 bases lying between them. CDR1 is SGHRS and CDR2 is YFSETQ in the germline V gene. CDR3 region: CASMKEMNTEAFF. The CDR3 nucleotides are TGCGCCAGCATGAAGGAGATGAACACTGAAGCTTTCTTT.

The chain has TRBV27 and TRBJ1-2; perhaps TRBD1 as D (5 bases). Between the trimmed V and J ends, which lost 4 bases and 1 base, there was a span of 19 bases. The CDR3 has 17 residues. The germline CDR1 and CDR2 sequences are MNHEY and SMNVEV (reference sequence). The CDR3: CASSSLPPLTDNYGYTF. The CDR3 DNA reads TGTGCCAGCAGTTCCCTACCCCCCTTGACAGATAACTATGGCTACACCTTC.